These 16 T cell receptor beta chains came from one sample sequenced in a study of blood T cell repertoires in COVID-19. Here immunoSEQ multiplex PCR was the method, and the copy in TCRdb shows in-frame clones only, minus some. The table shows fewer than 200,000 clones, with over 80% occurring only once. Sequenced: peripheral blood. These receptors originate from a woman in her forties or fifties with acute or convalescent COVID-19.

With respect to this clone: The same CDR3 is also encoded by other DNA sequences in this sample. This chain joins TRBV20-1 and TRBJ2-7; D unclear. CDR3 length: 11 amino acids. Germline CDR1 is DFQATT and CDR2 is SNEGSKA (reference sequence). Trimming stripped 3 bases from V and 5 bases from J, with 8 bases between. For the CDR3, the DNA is TGCAGTGCTAGGTCGGGTCACGAGCAGTACTTC. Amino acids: CSARSGHEQYF.

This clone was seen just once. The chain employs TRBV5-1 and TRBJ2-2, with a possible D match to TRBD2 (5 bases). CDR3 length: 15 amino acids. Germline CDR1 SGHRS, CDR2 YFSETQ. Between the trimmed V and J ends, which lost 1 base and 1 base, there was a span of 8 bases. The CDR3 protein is CASSLRGRNTGELFF. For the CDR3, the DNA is TGCGCCAGCAGCTTGCGGGGAAGGAACACCGGGGAGCTGTTTTTT.

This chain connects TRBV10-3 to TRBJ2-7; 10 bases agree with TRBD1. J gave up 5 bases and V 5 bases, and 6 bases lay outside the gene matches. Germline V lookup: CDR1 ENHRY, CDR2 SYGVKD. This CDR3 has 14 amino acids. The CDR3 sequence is CAISRDRGSHEQYF. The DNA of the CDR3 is TGTGCCATCAGTCGGGACAGGGGTAGCCACGAGCAGTACTTC.

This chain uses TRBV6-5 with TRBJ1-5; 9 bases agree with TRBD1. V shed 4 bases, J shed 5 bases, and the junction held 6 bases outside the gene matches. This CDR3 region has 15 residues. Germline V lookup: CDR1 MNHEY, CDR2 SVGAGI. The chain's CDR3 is CASSWGDRVDQPQHF. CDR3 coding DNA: TGTGCCAGCAGTTGGGGGGACAGGGTCGATCAGCCCCAGCATTTT.

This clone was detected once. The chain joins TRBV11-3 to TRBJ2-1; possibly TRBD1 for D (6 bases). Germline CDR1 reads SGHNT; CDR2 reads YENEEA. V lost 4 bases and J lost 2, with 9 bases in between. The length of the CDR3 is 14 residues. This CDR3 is CASSSKGAYNEQFF. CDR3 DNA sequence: TGTGCCAGCAGCTCTAAGGGGGCCTACAATGAGCAGTTCTTC.

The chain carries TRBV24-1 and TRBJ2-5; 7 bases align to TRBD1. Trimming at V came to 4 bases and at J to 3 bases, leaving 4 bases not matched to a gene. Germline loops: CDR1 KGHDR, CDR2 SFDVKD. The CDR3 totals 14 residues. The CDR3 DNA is TGTGCCACCAGTGACACCGGGACAGAAGAGACCCAGTACTTC. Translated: CATSDTGTEETQYF.

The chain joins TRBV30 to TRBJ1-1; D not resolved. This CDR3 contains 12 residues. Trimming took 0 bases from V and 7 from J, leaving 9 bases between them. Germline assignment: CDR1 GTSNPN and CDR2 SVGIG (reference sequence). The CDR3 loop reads CAWSVHGVEAFF. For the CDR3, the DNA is TGTGCCTGGAGTGTACACGGGGTTGAAGCTTTCTTT. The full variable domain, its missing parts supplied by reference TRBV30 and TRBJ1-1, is SQTIHQWPATLVQPVGSPLSLECTVEGTSNPNLYWYRQAAGRGLQLLFYSVGIGQISSEVPQNLSASRPQDRQFILSSKKLLLSDSGFYLCAWSVHGVEAFFGQGTRLTVV.

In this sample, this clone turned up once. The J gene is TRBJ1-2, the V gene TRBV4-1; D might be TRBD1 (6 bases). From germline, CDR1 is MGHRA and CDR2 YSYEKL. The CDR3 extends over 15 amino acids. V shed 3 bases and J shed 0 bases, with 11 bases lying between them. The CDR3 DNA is TGCGCCAGCAGCCAGAGGACAGTAGCTAACTATGGCTACACCTTC. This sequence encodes CASSQRTVANYGYTF.

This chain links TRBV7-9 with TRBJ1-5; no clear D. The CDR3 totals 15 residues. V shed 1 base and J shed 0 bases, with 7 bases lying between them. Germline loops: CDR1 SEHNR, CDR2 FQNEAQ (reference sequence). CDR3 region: CASSLGRNSNQPQHF. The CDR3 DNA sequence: TGTGCCAGCAGCTTAGGCAGAAATAGCAATCAGCCCCAGCATTTT.

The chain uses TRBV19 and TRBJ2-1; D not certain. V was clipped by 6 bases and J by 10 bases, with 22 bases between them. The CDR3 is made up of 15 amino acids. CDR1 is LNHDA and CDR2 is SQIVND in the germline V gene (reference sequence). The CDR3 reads CASRRSAPATIEQFF. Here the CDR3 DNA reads TGTGCCAGTAGACGGTCCGCGCCAGCTACTATCGAGCAGTTCTTC.

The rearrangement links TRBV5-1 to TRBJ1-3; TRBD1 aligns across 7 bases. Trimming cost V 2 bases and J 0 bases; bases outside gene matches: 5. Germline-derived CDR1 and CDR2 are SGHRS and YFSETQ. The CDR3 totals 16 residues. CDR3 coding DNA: TGCGCCAGCAGCTTTGCCACAGGGGCCTCTGGAAACACCATATATTTT. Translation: CASSFATGASGNTIYF.

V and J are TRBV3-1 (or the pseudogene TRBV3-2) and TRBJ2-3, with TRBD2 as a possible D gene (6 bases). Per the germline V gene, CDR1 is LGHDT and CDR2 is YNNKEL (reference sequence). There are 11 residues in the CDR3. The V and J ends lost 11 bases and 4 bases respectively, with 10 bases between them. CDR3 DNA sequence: TGTGCCGTAACGGGGGCAGATACGCAGTATTTT. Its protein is CAVTGADTQYF.

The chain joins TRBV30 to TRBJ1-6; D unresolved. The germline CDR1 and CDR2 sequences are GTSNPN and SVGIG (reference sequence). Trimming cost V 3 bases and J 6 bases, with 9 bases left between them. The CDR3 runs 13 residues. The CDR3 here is CAWRGSSNSPLHF. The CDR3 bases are TGTGCCTGGAGGGGGAGCTCTAATTCACCCCTCCACTTT.

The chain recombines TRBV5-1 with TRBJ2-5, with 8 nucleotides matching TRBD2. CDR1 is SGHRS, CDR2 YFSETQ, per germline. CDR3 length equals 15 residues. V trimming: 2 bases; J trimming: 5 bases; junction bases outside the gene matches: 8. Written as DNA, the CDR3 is TGCGCCAGCAGCTTTAGCGGGGCGGAGGGGGAGACCCAGTACTTC. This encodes CASSFSGAEGETQYF.

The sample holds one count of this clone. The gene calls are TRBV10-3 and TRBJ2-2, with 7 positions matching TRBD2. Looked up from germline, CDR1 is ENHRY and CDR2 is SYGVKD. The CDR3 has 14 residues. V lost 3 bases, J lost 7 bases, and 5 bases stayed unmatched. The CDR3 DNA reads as TGTGCCATCAGTGAACGGCGGGAGAGCGGGGAGCTGTTTTTT. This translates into CAISERRESGELFF.

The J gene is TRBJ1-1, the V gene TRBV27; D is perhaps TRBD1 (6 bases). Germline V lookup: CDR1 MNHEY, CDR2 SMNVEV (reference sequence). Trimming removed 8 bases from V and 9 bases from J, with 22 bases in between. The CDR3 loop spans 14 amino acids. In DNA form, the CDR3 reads TGTGCCAGCGGCCTCAAACAGGGTACCCTTAAAGCTTTCTTT. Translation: CASGLKQGTLKAFF.